A selection of T cell receptor beta chains follows, all from one sample in a study of memory CD4+ T cells and cytomegalovirus serostatus. Here immunoSEQ multiplex PCR was the method, and the copy in TCRdb shows in-frame clones only, minus some. The data contain approximately 45,000 clones, around 80% of them singletons. Sequences were obtained from memory CD4+ T cells from blood. The source is an adult in good health and CMV-seronegative. Each CDR3 is given with its conserved first and last residue. The D gene is left open where the match is weak. Only some rows state a clone size, as once, few, many or a class for expanded clones.

v_call,d_call,j_call,clone_size,cdr3_nt,cdr3_aa
TRBV9,TRBD1,TRBJ1-3,once,TGTGCCAGCAGCGCACGGGGACAGGCCATCTCTGGAAACACCATATATTTT,CASSARGQAISGNTIYF
TRBV11-2,NA,TRBJ2-3,NA,TGTGCCAGCAGACCTCGGGACTCCGCTACGCAGTATTTT,CASRPRDSATQYF
TRBV19,NA,TRBJ2-7,few,TGTGCCAGTACCCTCCGTCAAGGAGCCGAGCAGTACTTC,CASTLRQGAEQYF
TRBV27,NA,TRBJ1-2,NA,TGTGCCAGCAGGGAACCTGGGGCAGGTTATGGCTACACCTTC,CASREPGAGYGYTF
TRBV5-1,NA,TRBJ2-3,NA,TGCGCCAGCAGCTTGTACGCTAGCGACACAGATACGCAGTATTTT,CASSLYASDTDTQYF
TRBV5-1,NA,TRBJ1-6,NA,TGCGCCAGCAGCTTGGATGGTGCGGGTAATTCACCCCTCCACTTT,CASSLDGAGNSPLHF
TRBV7-2,TRBD2,TRBJ2-1,few,TGTGCCAGCAGCTTTTTTCTAGCGGGAGTAAAAATGGGAGACAATGAGCAGTTCTTC,CASSFFLAGVKMGDNEQFF
TRBV5-1,TRBD1,TRBJ2-4,NA,TGCGCCAGCAGCTTGGGGGACAGGAATTCAAACATTCAGTACTTC,CASSLGDRNSNIQYF
TRBV6-5,NA,TRBJ1-2,once,TGTGCCAGCAGTCGGAGGAAGATTGATGGCTACACCTTC,CASSRRKIDGYTF
TRBV5-4,NA,TRBJ1-2,NA,TGTGCCAGCAGCTTGGATTATAATGGCTACACCTTC,CASSLDYNGYTF
TRBV4-1,NA,TRBJ1-3,NA,TGCGCCAGCAGCCAACCCCGGGGGGGTAATGGAAACACCATATATTTT,CASSQPRGGNGNTIYF
TRBV6-5,NA,TRBJ2-7,NA,TGTGCCAGCAGTTACCCCTCCGGGGGTGGGGAGCAGTACTTC,CASSYPSGGGEQYF
TRBV9,TRBD2,TRBJ2-1,once,TGTGCCAGCAGCCTCCTTCGAGGCGGGAGGGCCGATGAGCAGTTCTTC,CASSLLRGGRADEQFF
TRBV13,NA,TRBJ2-2,once,TGTGCCAGCAGCTTAGGTCCGGGGACCAACACCGGGGAGCTGTTTTTT,CASSLGPGTNTGELFF
TRBV2,NA,TRBJ2-1,NA,TGTGCCAGCAGTGCACAGGGACTACCCTACAATGAGCAGTTCTTC,CASSAQGLPYNEQFF
TRBV9,NA,TRBJ1-2,NA,TGTGCCAGCAGCGTAGCCATCGGGTTTTATGGCTACACCTTC,CASSVAIGFYGYTF
TRBV10-1,NA,TRBJ2-4,NA,TGCGCCAGCAGCTTATACCGGGACCCCGACGGGATTCAGTACTTC,CASSLYRDPDGIQYF
TRBV18,TRBD1,TRBJ2-7,NA,TGTGCCAGCTCCCTGGACAGGGGCGAGCAGTACTTC,CASSLDRGEQYF
TRBV7-2,TRBD2,TRBJ2-7,NA,TGTGCCAGCAGCTTAGCCCATACTAGCGCCTCCTACGAGCAGTACTTC,CASSLAHTSASYEQYF
TRBV9,TRBD2,TRBJ2-1,NA,TGTGCCAGCAGCGTAACGGGACTAGCGTCCTACAATGAGCAGTTCTTC,CASSVTGLASYNEQFF
TRBV7-2,NA,TRBJ2-1,NA,TGTGCCAGCAGCTTAGGGGACGGAAGAAACAATGAGCAGTTCTTC,CASSLGDGRNNEQFF
TRBV5-8,NA,TRBJ1-5,NA,TGTGCCAGCAGCCCCTTAGACAGTAGTAGCAATCAGCCCCAGCATTTT,CASSPLDSSSNQPQHF
TRBV18,TRBD1,TRBJ1-1,NA,TGTGCCAGCTCACAAAAACAGGGGGCTAGCACTGAAGCTTTCTTT,CASSQKQGASTEAFF
TRBV7-3,NA,TRBJ1-1,once,TGTGCCAGCAGCTTGACACGAGCGAACACTGAAGCTTTCTTT,CASSLTRANTEAFF
TRBV14,NA,TRBJ2-7,NA,TGTGCCAGCAGCCGCCAGGGGTACGAGCAGTACTTC,CASSRQGYEQYF
TRBV6-6,NA,TRBJ2-5,NA,TGTGCCAGCAGGAAAGGGGAGACCCAGTACTTC,CASRKGETQYF
TRBV21-1,NA,TRBJ2-1,NA,TGTGCCAGCAGCAAAGAGGGAGGGAGAAATGAGCAGTTCTTC,CASSKEGGRNEQFF
TRBV18,TRBD2,TRBJ2-2,once,TGTGCCAGCTTATCCGGGACTAGCGGGAATCGAGACACCGGGGAGCTGTTTTTT,CASLSGTSGNRDTGELFF
TRBV28,NA,TRBJ1-1,once,TGTGCCAGCAGTACCCTTGGACGGGGGAGGACTGAAGCTTTCTTT,CASSTLGRGRTEAFF
TRBV11-3,TRBD2,TRBJ2-5,NA,TGTGCCAGCAGCTTGCAGGGAGGGCGGGAGGAGACCCAGTACTTC,CASSLQGGREETQYF